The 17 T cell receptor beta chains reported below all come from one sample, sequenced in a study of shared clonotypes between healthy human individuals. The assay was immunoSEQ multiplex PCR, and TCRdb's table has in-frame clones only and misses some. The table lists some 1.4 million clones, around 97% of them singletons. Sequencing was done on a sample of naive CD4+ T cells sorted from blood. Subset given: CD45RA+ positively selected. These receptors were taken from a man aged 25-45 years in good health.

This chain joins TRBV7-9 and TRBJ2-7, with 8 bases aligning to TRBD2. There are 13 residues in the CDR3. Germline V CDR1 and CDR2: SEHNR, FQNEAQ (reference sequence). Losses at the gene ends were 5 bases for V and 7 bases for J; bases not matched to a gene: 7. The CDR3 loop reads CASSKRELGEQYF. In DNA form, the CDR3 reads TGTGCCAGCAGCAAGCGGGAGTTGGGGGAGCAGTACTTC.

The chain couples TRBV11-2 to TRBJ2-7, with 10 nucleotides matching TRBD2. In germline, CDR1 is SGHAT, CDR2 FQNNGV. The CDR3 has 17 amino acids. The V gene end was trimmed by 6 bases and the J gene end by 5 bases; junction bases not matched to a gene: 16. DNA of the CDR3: TGTGCCAGCAGTATAGGCCTAGCGGGAGTCTTGACGAACGAGCAGTACTTC. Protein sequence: CASSIGLAGVLTNEQYF.

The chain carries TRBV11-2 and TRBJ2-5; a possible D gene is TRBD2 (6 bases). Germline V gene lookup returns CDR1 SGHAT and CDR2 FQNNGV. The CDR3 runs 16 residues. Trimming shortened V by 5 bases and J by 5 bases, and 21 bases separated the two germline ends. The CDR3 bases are TGTGCCAGCAGCATGTCGGCGAGTAGGGAGGCGGAGACCCAGTACTTC. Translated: CASSMSASREAETQYF.

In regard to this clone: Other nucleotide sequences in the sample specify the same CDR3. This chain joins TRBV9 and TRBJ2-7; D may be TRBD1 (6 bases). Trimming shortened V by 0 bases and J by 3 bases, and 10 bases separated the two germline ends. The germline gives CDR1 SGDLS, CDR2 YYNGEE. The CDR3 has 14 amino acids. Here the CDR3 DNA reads TGTGCCAGCAGCGTAGCACAGGGAAGCTACGAGCAGTACTTC. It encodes CASSVAQGSYEQYF.

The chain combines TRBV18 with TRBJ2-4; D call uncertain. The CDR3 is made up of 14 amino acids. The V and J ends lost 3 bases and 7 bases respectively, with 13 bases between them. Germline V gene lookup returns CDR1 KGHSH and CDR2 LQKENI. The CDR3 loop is CASSPGFEVNIQYF. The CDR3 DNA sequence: TGTGCCAGCTCACCCGGCTTCGAGGTCAACATTCAGTACTTC.

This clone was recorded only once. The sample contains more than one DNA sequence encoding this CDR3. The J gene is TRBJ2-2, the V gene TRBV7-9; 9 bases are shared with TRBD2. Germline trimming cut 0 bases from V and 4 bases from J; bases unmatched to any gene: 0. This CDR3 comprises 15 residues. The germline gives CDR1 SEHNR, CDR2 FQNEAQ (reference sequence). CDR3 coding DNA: TGTGCCAGCAGCTTAGCACTAGCGGGCACCGGGGAGCTGTTTTTT. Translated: CASSLALAGTGELFF.

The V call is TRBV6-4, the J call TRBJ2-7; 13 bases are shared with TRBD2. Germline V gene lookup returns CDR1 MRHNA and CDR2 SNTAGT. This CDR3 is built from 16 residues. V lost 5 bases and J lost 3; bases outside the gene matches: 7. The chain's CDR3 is CASSRTSGSPLYEQYF. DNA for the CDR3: TGTGCCAGCAGTCGGACTAGCGGGAGCCCGCTCTACGAGCAGTACTTC.

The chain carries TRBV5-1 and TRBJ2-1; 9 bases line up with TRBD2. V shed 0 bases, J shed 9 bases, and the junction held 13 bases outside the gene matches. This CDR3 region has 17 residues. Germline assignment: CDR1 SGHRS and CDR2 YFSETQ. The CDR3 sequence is CASSLEGRLAAVGEQFF. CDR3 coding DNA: TGCGCCAGCAGCTTGGAGGGACGACTAGCGGCAGTAGGTGAGCAGTTCTTC.

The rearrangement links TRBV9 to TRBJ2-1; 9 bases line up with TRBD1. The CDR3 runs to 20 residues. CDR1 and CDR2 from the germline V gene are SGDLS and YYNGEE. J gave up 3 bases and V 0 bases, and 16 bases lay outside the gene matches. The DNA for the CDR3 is TGTGCCAGCAGCGTAGCACCAGCCCGAAACCCGGGACAGGGCTACAATGAGCAGTTCTTC. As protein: CASSVAPARNPGQGYNEQFF.

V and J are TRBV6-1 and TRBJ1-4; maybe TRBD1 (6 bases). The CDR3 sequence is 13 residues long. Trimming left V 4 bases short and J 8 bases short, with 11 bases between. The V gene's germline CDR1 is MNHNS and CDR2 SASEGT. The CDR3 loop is CASSVQGWEKLFF. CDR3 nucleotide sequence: TGTGCCAGCAGTGTACAGGGTTGGGAAAAACTGTTTTTT.

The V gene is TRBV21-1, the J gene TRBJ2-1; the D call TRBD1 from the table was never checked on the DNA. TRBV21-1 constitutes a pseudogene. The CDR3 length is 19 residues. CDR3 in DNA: TGTGCCAGCAGCAAACTCGGACAGACTATACTAACTACCATCAAGGAGCAGTTCTTC. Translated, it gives CASSKLGQTILTTIKEQFF.

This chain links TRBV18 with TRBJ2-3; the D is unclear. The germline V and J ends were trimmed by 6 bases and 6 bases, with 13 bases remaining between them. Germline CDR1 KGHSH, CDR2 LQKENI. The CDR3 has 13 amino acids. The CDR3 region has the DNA TGTGCCAGCTCCCCCGAGATCGCGGATACGCAGTATTTT. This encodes CASSPEIADTQYF. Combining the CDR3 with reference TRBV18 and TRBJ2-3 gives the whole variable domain NAGVMQNPRHLVRRRGQEARLRCSPMKGHSHVYWYRQLPEEGLKFMVYLQKENIIDESGMPKERFSAEFPKEGPSILRIQQVVRGDSAAYFCASSPEIADTQYFGPGTRLTVL.

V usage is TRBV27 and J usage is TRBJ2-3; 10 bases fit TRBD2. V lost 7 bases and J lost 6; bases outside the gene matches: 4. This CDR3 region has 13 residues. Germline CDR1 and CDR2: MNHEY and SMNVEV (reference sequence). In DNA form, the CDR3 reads TGTGCCAGCAAAGCGGGAGGGGTTGATACGCAGTATTTT. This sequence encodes CASKAGGVDTQYF.

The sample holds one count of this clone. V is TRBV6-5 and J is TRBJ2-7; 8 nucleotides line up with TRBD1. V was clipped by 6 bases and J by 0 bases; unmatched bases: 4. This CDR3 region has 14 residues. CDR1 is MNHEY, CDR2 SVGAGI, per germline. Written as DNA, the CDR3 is TGTGCCAGCAGACGCGGACAGGGCTCCTACGAGCAGTACTTC. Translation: CASRRGQGSYEQYF.

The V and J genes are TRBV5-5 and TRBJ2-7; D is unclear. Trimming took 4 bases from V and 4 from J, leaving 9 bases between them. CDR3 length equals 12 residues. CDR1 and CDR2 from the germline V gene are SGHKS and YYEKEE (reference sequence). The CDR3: CASSRFLYEQYF. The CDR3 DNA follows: TGTGCCAGCAGCCGGTTTTTGTACGAGCAGTACTTC.

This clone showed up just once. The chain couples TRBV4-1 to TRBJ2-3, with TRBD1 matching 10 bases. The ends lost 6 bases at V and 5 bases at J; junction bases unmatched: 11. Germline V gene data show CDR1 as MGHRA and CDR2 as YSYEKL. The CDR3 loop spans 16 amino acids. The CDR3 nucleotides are TGCGCCAGCAGTTGGATAGGACAGGGGGAAAAAGATACGCAGTATTTT. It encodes CASSWIGQGEKDTQYF.

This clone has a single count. CDR3 sequence: CASSFKGRTDTQYF. The CDR3 DNA follows: TGTGCCAGCAGTTTCAAGGGGCGTACAGATACGCAGTATTTT. The V and J genes are TRBV27 and TRBJ2-3, with D possibly TRBD1 on 5 matching bases. Germline V gives CDR1 MNHEY, CDR2 SMNVEV (reference sequence). The CDR3 is 14 residues long. The V and J ends lost 3 bases and 3 bases respectively, with 10 bases between them.